This T cell receptor (beta chain) was observed in a study of blood T cell repertoires in COVID-19. Study in general: From T cells, B-cell-depleted T cells, or PBMCs came the material, which was cDNA or gDNA.

CDR1 and CDR2 from the germline V gene are MNHEY and SVGEGT. J gave up 7 bases and V 0 bases, and 1 base lay outside the gene matches. The CDR3 covers 15 residues. Only in-frame clones appear in the TCRdb table, and some are missing; sequencing was by immunoSEQ multiplex PCR. Among hundreds of thousands of clones, more than 70% were seen once, and the ten largest hold roughly 8%. The chain carries TRBV6-2 or TRBV6-3 and TRBJ1-5; 12 bases align to TRBD1. The specimen was peripheral blood. The TCR sequence derives from a woman aged 45-59 years who had recovered from COVID-19. The CDR3 region has the DNA TGTGCCAGCAGTTACTCGGGGACAGGGGGCCAGCCCCAGCATTTT. Its translation: CASSYSGTGGQPQHF.